The entry below gives a single TCR beta chain sequence along with its context. This record belongs to a study of blood T cell repertoires in COVID-19. Study in general: The cDNA or gDNA used as material had been derived from T cells, B-cell-depleted T cells, or PBMCs.

This CDR3 spans 12 amino acids. The germline V gene has CDR1 ENHRY and CDR2 SYGVKD. The V gene end was trimmed by 7 bases and the J gene end by 3 bases; junction bases not matched to a gene: 2. The table came from immunoSEQ multiplex PCR; TCRdb's copy has only in-frame clones and leaves some out. This sample carries 300,000 to 400,000 clones, 70% to 90% of them seen once, and the ten largest clones take 7.8%. The sequence derives from a woman between 50 and 59 years old who had recovered from COVID-19. This sequence joins TRBV10-3 and TRBJ1-1, with TRBD1 matching 7 bases. Sequenced sample: peripheral blood. In DNA, the CDR3 is TGTGCCATCAAGCAGGGGGACACTGAAGCTTTCTTT. Encoded protein: CAIKQGDTEAFF.